The present T cell receptor beta chain was sequenced within a study of a mutant IDH1 vaccine in newly diagnosed glioma (dated by TCRdb to the early 2020s). For the wider study: Patients received eight vaccinations in weeks 1, 3, 5, 7, 11, 15, 19 and 23, corresponding to visits V03 through V10. Vaccination was initiated 4-6 weeks after radiotherapy alone, or concurrently with temozolomide cycles in the chemotherapy-containing groups. The 32 treated patients were roughly 60% male and roughly 40% female, with a mean age of about 43 years. Before enrollment, patients had received standard therapy of radiotherapy alone, temozolomide alone, or radiochemotherapy with temozolomide; most received the combination. Peripheral blood samples were drawn at six visits, namely V03 (baseline), V05, V07, V10, V12 and V13. Longitudinal TCRB deep sequencing was performed for 25 to 30 treated patients wherever samples were available for exploratory analyses. Here is what the overall study found, with its caveats: Across multiple MHC alleles, vaccine-induced immune responses were seen in 90% to 95% of patients. Pseudoprogression appeared unrelated to alterations in the top peripheral T cell clonotypes detected by TCRB sequencing. Availability determined which PBMC samples were chosen for TCRB deep sequencing. The authors noted that analyses of patient blood samples could not be reproduced because of sample limitations.

Looking up the germline V gene yields CDR1 MNHNS and CDR2 SASEGT. The CDR3, cysteine through phenylalanine, is 15 amino acids long. Only the CDR3 DNA stays, 45 bases, in frame from base 1. V trim: 5 bases; J trim: 1 base; unmatched bases: 7. According to the study, the label for this sample's time point signals: week 11, during vaccination. Each vaccine dose was 300 ug of a 20-mer mutant IDH1 peptide in Montanide, given subcutaneously with topical imiquimod. Newly diagnosed WHO grade 3 or 4 IDH1-mutant astrocytomas showing loss of nuclear ATRX were present in the donors. The samples were drawn from NOA16, a multicentre, single-arm, open-label phase I trial in Germany that tested a mutant IDH1 peptide vaccine in humans for the first time. Genomic DNA for TCRB sequencing was isolated from EDTA blood with the DNeasy Blood and Tissue Kit. About this clone itself: Its cognate antigen has yet to be identified. Base qualities are not at hand, and no much larger clone is one base apart.

The library was obtained by the immunoSEQ multiplex PCR assay. Rearranged TCR beta chain sequences were amplified with the hsTCRB Kit following the manufacturer's protocol. Sequencing of TCRB libraries was carried out on an Illumina MiSeq. Per the authors' processing: The kit vendor's proprietary platform handled demultiplexing, trimming and gene mapping. The source is immuneACCESS, and TCRdb retained only in-frame sequences with V and J called. Part of the clones is not carried over; for the studies checked, unresolved V genes explain less than half of this, and the remainder is unexplained. V and J calls and clone size come straight from that table; D and trimming were deduced from the DNA. The sample profile shows 110,000 or so clones; almost 90% of them were found once. The ten top clones hold 0.5% to 0.65% of the sample.

Material: PBMCs, obtained from a glioma patient whose treatment included an IDH1 peptide vaccine. This receptor was taken from a woman aged 50 to 60 with glioma. The V gene is TRBV6-1 and the J gene is TRBJ1-1; TRBD1 fits 7 bases in the junction. The CDR3 is CASSHRQGRNTEAFF. The nucleotide sequence reads TGTGCCAGCAGTCACCGACAGGGACGGAACACTGAAGCTTTCTTT.